This T cell receptor (beta chain) originates from a study of CD8 T cells in Susac syndrome. This clonotype was recorded a few times. Random-hexamer reverse transcription was applied to about 0.45 to 1 ug RNA. MiXCR, applied by TCRdb to the immunoSEQ multiplex PCR reads, yields one record per CDR3 protein. The table records some 76,000 distinct CDR3 sequences, more than 85% of them present only once. TCR beta sequencing covered blood CD8+ and CD4+ T cells. V lost 3 bases and J 6 bases, leaving 2 bases between the germline ends. CDR1 SGHAT and CDR2 FQNNGV come from the germline V gene. This CDR3 has 11 residues.

The sample comprised CD8+ T cells from PBMCs. The chain is built from TRBV11-2 and TRBJ2-2; D unclear. The sequence derives from a human donor with multiple sclerosis. CDR3 bases: TGTGCCAGCAGCTTTGCCGGGGAGCTGTTTTTT. Its protein is CASSFAGELFF.